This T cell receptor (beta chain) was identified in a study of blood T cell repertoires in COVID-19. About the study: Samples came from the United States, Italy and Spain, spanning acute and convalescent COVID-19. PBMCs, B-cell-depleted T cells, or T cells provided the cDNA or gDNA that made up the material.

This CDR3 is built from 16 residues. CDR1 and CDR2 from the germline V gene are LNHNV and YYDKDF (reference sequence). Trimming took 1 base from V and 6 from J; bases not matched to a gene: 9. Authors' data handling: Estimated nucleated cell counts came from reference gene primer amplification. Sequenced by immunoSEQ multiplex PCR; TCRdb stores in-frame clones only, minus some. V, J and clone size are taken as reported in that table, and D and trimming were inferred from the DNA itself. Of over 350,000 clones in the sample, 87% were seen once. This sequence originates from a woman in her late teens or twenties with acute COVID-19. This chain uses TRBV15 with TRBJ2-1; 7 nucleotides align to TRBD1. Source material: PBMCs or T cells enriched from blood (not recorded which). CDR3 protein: CATSRGQGMTPNEQFF. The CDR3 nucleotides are TGTGCCACCAGCAGAGGACAGGGAATGACCCCCAATGAGCAGTTCTTC.